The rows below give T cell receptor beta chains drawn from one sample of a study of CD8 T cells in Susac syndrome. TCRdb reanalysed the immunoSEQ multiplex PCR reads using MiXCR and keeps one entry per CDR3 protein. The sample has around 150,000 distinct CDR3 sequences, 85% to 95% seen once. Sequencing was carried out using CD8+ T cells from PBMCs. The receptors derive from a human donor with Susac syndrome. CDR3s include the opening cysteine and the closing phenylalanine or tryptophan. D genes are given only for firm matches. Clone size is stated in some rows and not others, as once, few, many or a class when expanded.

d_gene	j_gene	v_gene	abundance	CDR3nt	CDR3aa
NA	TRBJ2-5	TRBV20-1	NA	TGCAGTGCTAGACTCCGGGACCCCGGCCGGACCCAGTACTTC	CSARLRDPGRTQYF
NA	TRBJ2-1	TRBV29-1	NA	TGCAGCGTTGAATCAGGGGTGACCTACAATGAGCAGTTCTTC	CSVESGVTYNEQFF
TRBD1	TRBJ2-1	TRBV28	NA	TGTGCCAGCAGTCCGGTGAGGGACAGGTTACGCGATGAGCAGTTCTTC	CASSPVRDRLRDEQFF
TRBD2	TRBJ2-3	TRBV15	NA	TGTGCCACCAGCAGGGAGGGACTAGCAAGTGGGGATACGCAGTATTTT	CATSREGLASGDTQYF
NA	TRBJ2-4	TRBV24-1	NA	TGTGCCACCAGCACTGAGGCTCTTCTAAACATTCAGTACTTC	CATSTEALLNIQYF
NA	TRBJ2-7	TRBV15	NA	TGTGCCACCGACTTGCATCGAGGGTACGGCGAGCAGTACTTC	CATDLHRGYGEQYF
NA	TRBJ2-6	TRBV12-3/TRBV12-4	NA	TGTGCCAGCCGGCCGCCGTTGAGGGGGGCCAACGTCCTGACTTTC	CASRPPLRGANVLTF
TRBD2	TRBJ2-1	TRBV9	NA	TGTGCCAGCAGCGTTGGACTAGCGCCTTACAATGAGCAGTTCTTC	CASSVGLAPYNEQFF
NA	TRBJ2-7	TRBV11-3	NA	TGTGCCAGCAGCAACCCCGGGGAGGAGCAGTACTTC	CASSNPGEEQYF
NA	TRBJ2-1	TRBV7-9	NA	TGTGCCAGCAGCCCACAGGTAGGGCAGGGGACGTACAATGAGCAGTTCTTC	CASSPQVGQGTYNEQFF
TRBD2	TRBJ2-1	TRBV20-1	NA	TGCAGTGCTAGGGCTAGCGGGAACTTTTTCAACCCAGGACATGAGCAGTTCTTC	CSARASGNFFNPGHEQFF
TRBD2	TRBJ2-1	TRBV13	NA	TGTGCCAGCAGCCCCAATCTAGCGGGGACGCAGTTCTTC	CASSPNLAGTQFF
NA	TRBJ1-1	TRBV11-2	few	TGTGCCAGCAGCCCGCGGACAGCTGAAGCTTTCTTT	CASSPRTAEAFF
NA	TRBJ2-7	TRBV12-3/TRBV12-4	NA	TGTGCCAGCAGTTCGTCCGGGACGGGCCTCTACGAGCAGTACTTC	CASSSSGTGLYEQYF
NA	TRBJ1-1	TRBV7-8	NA	TGTGCCAGCAGCTTTAACATTGATAGCGGACTTTACACTGAAGCTTTCTTT	CASSFNIDSGLYTEAFF
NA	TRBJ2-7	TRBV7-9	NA	TGTGCCAGCAGCTTAGTGACGGAAACCGAGCAGTACTTC	CASSLVTETEQYF
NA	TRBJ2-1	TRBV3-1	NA	TGTGCCAGCAGCCAAGGGGTAGGGGACTACAATGAGCAGTTCTTC	CASSQGVGDYNEQFF
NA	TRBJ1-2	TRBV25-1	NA	TGTGCCAGCAGTGACCAGGGAGTCGGTGGCTACACCTTC	CASSDQGVGGYTF
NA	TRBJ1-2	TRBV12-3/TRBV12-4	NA	TGTGCCACCGCGACAGATTTTTATAACTATGGCTACACCTTC	CATATDFYNYGYTF
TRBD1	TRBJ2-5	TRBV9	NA	TGTGCCAGCAGCCCATGGACAGGGATAGAGACCCAGTACTTC	CASSPWTGIETQYF
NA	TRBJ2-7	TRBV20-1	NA	TGCAGTGCTAGAGGCCCCGGAGCGAGCTACGAGCAGTACTTC	CSARGPGASYEQYF
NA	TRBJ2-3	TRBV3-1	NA	TGTGCCAGCTTATCCGGGACTAGCACAGATACGCAGTATTTT	CASLSGTSTDTQYF